Many counts were recorded for the clone carrying this TCR beta chain. What it recognizes is unknown. This sample was included in a study of T cells in Graves' hyperthyroidism and ophthalmopathy. Study-level findings and limits: Most thyroid clonotypes with frequency above 0.001 were detected in blood.

RNA transcripts yielded amplified TCR beta CDR3 regions. The HTBI primer set drove a first-round RT-PCR of the TCR CDR3. TCRdb re-called the multiplex PCR reads with MiXCR, one entry per CDR3 protein. Of 800,000 or so distinct CDR3 sequences listed, approximately 40% were seen once; the top ten hold roughly 8.3%. Criteria for exclusion of patients were uncontrolled infection, other autoimmune disease, pregnancy or lactation. Based on clinical symptoms, serum thyroxine and TRAb, thyroid ultrasound and orbital computed tomography, diagnoses were reached. The PBMCs were sourced from fresh peripheral blood (approximately 9 ml). Sample: blood. The receptor comes from a young man with Graves' hyperthyroidism.

CDR3 region: CATTVTRQCNEKLFF. Here the CDR3 DNA reads TGTGCCACCACAGTAACCAGGCAATGTAATGAAAAACTGTTTTTT. The chain carries TRBV24-1 and TRBJ1-4; the D is unclear. Germline CDR1 KGHDR, CDR2 SFDVKD. V was pared by 8 bases and J by 4 bases, with 16 bases between. This CDR3 spans 15 amino acids.